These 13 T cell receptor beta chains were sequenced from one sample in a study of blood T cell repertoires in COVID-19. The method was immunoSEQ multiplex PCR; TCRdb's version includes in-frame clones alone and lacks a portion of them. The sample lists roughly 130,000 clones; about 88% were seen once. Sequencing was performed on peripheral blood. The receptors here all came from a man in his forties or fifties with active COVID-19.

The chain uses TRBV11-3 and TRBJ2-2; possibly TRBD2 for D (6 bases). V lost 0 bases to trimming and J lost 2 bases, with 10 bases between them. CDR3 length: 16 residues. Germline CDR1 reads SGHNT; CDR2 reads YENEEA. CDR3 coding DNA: TGTGCCAGCAGCTTAGAGGTGCGGGAAAACACCGGGGAGCTGTTTTTT. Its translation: CASSLEVRENTGELFF.

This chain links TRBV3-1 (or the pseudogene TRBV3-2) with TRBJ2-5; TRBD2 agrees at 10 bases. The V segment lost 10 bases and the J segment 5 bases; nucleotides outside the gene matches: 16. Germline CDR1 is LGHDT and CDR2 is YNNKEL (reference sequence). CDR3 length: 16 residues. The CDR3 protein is CATKTGSGGAGETQYF. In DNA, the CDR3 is TGTGCCACCAAAACGGGAAGCGGGGGGGCCGGGGAGACCCAGTACTTC.

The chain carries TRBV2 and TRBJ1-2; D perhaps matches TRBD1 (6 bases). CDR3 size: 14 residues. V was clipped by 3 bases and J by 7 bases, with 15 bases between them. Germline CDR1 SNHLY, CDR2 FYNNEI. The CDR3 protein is CASSEYREFAGYTF. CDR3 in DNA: TGTGCCAGCAGTGAGTACAGGGAATTTGCTGGCTACACCTTC.

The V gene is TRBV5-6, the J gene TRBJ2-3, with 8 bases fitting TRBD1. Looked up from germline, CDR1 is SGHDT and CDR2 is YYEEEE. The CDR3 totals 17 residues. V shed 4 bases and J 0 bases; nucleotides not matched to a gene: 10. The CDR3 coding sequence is TGTGCCAGCAGCAAAGACACCGGGACAGGAAGCACAGATACGCAGTATTTT. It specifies CASSKDTGTGSTDTQYF.

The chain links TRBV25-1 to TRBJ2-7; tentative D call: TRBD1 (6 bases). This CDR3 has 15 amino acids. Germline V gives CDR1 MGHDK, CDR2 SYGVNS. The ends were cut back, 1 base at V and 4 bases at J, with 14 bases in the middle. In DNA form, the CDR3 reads TGTGCCAGCAGTGAATCGACAGGCCGAAGTTACGAGCAGTACTTC. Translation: CASSESTGRSYEQYF.

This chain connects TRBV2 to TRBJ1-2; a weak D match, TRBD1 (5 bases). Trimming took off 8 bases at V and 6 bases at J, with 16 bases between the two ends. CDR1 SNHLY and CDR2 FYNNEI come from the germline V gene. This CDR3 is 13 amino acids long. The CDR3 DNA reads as TGTGCCAGCCAGAGGGAGGGGATTAATGGCTACACCTTC. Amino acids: CASQREGINGYTF.

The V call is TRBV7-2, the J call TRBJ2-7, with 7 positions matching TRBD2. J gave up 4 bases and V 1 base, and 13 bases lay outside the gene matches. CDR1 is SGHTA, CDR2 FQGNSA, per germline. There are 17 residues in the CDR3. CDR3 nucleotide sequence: TGTGCCAGCAGCTTAGTAGCCGGGGGGAAGGTAGTATACGAGCAGTACTTC. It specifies CASSLVAGGKVVYEQYF.

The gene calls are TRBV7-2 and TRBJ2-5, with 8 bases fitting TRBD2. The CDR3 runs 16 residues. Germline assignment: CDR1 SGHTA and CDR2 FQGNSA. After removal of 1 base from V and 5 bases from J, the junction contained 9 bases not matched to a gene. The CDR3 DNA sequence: TGTGCCAGCAGCTTAGGTCAACTAGCGGTGGGGGAGACCCAGTACTTC. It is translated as CASSLGQLAVGETQYF.

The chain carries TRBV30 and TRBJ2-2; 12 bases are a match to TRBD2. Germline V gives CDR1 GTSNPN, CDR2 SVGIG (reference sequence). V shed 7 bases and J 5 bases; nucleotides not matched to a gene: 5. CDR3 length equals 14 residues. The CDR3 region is CAYATSGRTGELFF. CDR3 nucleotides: TGTGCCTATGCGACTAGCGGGAGAACCGGGGAGCTGTTTTTT. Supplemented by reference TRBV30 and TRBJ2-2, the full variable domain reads SQTIHQWPATLVQPVGSPLSLECTVEGTSNPNLYWYRQAAGRGLQLLFYSVGIGQISSEVPQNLSASRPQDRQFILSSKKLLLSDSGFYLCAYATSGRTGELFFGEGSRLTVL.

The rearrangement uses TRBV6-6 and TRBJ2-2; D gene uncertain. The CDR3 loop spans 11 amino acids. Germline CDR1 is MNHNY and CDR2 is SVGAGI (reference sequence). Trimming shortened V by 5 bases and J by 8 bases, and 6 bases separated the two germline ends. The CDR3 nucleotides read TGTGCCAGCAGTCACTTAGGGGAGCTGTTTTTT. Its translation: CASSHLGELFF.

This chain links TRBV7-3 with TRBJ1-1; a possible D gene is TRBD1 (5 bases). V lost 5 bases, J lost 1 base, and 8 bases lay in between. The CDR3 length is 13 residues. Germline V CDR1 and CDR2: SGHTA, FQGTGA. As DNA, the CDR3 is TGTGCCAGCAGCATTACAGGGAACACTGAAGCTTTCTTT. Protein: CASSITGNTEAFF. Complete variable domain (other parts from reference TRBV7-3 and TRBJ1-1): GAGVSQTPSNKVTEKGKYVELRCDPISGHTALYWYRQSLGQGPEFLIYFQGTGAADDSGLPNDRFFAVRPEGSVSTLKIQRTERGDSAVYLCASSITGNTEAFFGQGTRLTVV.

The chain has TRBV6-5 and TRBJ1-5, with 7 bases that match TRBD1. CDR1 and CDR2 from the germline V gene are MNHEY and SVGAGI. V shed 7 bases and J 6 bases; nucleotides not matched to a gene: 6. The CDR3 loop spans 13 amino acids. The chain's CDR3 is CASIRTGTQPQHF. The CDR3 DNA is TGTGCCAGCATCAGGACAGGTACTCAGCCCCAGCATTTT.

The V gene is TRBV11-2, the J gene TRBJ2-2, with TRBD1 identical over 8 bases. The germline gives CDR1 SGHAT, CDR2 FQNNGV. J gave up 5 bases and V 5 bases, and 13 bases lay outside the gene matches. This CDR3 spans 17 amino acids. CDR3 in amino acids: CASSLIAHRTGTGELFF. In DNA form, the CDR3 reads TGTGCCAGCAGCCTAATAGCTCACCGGACAGGGACCGGGGAGCTGTTTTTT.